This T cell receptor beta chain originates from a study of graft-versus-host responses after intestinal transplantation. On the study more broadly: The recipients all started with anti-thymocyte globulin induction and then took tacrolimus and steroids for around three years.

The CDR3 consists of 14 residues. V was clipped by 2 bases and J by 1 base, with 6 bases between them. In germline, CDR1 is MNHNS, CDR2 SASEGT. Data came from immunoSEQ multiplex PCR; TCRdb stores just in-frame clones and leaves some out. The repertoire consists of about 120,000 clones, with 95% occurring once and the leading ten covering more than 2.5%. Findings and caveats of the study: The presence of high graft-versus-host to host-versus-graft clonal ratios in allografts characterized patients with graft-donor T cell macrochimerism. Ileal or blood samples showed some GvH clones first, and such clones were also found in recipient marrow.

Notes on this clone: The antigen remains unidentified.

The chain joins TRBV6-1 to TRBJ2-1, with D perhaps matching TRBD2 (6 bases). The sample in question was unstimulated CD8+ T cells sorted from spleen or lymph node cells, obtained before intestinal transplant. The sequence was collected from a human donor who received an intestinal transplant. The CDR3 DNA reads as TGTGCCAGCAGTGAACTAGCGTCCTACAATGAGCAGTTCTTC. Amino acid sequence: CASSELASYNEQFF.